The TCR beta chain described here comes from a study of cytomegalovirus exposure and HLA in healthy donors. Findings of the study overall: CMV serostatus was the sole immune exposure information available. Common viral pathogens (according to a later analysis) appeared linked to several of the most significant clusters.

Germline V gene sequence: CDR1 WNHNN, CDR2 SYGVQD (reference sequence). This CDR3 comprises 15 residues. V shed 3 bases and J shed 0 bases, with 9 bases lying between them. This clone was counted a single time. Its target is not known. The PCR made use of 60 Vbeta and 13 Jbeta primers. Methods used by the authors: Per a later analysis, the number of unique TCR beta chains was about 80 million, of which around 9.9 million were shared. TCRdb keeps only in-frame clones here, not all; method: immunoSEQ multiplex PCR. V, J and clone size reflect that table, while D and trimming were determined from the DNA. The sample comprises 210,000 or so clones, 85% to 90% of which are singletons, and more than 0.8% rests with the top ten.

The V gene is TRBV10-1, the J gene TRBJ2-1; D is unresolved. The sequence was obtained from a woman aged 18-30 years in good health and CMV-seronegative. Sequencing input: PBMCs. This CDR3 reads CASSDGSSSYNEQFF. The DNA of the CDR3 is TGCGCCAGCAGTGACGGGTCGAGCTCCTACAATGAGCAGTTCTTC.